Below, 24 T cell receptor beta chains from the same sample are listed, as sequenced in a study of blood T cells in healthy people across ages. Then a second PCR, running roughly 7 to 11 cycles, was carried out with a sample-barcoded 5' primer and a J-beta primer mix. Each CDR3 protein is one row after TCRdb ran MiXCR on the 5' RACE reads. The sample gives about 1.4 million distinct CDR3 sequences, roughly 64% of which show up once; over 6.5% is in the top ten. The material sequenced was blood. These receptors all come from a young man in good health.

For this clonotype: The junction and the germline gene differ at one end; a read error may be behind it. The chain uses TRBV7-6 and TRBJ1-4; D unresolved. The CDR3 runs 18 residues. Germline V gene lookup returns CDR1 SGHVS and CDR2 FNYEAQ. CDR3 in amino acids: CASSLVALSAKITEKPFF. Written as DNA, the CDR3 is TGTGCCAGCAGCTTAGTGGCCCTATCTGCTAAAATAACTGAAAAACCGTTTTTT.

The genes are TRBV29-1 and TRBJ2-1, with unresolved D. Germline lookup yields CDR1 SQVTM and CDR2 ANQGSEA. This CDR3 is built from 16 residues. The V end was cut by 5 bases, the J end by 1 base, with 18 bases between. CDR3 loop: CSVHSHRLRSYNEQFF. DNA of the CDR3: TGCAGCGTTCACTCCCACAGATTGAGATCCTACAATGAGCAGTTCTTC.

J is TRBJ2-7 and V is TRBV11-2; perhaps TRBD1 as D (6 bases). V was trimmed by 3 bases and J by 2 bases, leaving 11 bases between them. Germline lookup yields CDR1 SGHAT and CDR2 FQNNGV. This CDR3 is built from 14 residues. CDR3 DNA sequence: TGTGCCAGCAGCTTGCCAGGGGAGCCCTACGAGCAGTACTTC. Translating it yields CASSLPGEPYEQYF.

In this sample, this clonotype turned up many times. CDR3 sequence (DNA): TGTGCCAGCAGCTTAGGGGATCCCTACGAGCAGTACTTC. It yields the protein CASSLGDPYEQYF. The J gene is TRBJ2-7, the V gene TRBV7-2; no clear D gene. The CDR3 extends over 13 amino acids. Germline V gives CDR1 SGHTA, CDR2 FQGNSA. Trimming removed 1 base from V and 2 bases from J, with 6 bases in between.

The chain recombines TRBV12-3 or TRBV12-4 with TRBJ1-5; 7 positions agree with TRBD1. Trimming took 7 bases from V and 1 from J; bases not matched to a gene: 22. The CDR3 length is 20 residues. The CDR3 nucleotides are TGTGCCAGCACCATTGAAGGGGGGACAGATGTCACCCAAAGCAATCAGCCCCAGCATTTT. Its protein product is CASTIEGGTDVTQSNQPQHF.

J is TRBJ2-7 and V is TRBV4-2; the D gene could be TRBD1 or TRBD2 (6 bases each). Germline CDR1 and CDR2: LGHNA and YNFKEQ. Trimming removed 3 bases from V and 0 bases from J, with 9 bases in between. CDR3 length: 14 residues. The CDR3 bases are TGTGCCAGCAGCCACCGGGGGCTCTCCTACGAGCAGTACTTC. Protein: CASSHRGLSYEQYF.

The chain employs TRBV7-6 and TRBJ2-3; TRBD1 aligns across 8 bases. CDR1 SGHVS and CDR2 FNYEAQ come from the germline V gene. Germline trimming cut 5 bases from V and 1 base from J; bases unmatched to any gene: 8. This CDR3 has 16 residues. CDR3 bases: TGTGCCAGCAGCCCGGACAGGGTACGCGGCACAGATACGCAGTATTTT. Protein: CASSPDRVRGTDTQYF.

This CDR3 is CASSQETGYQETQYF. The CDR3 DNA reads TGTGCCAGCAGCCAAGAGACAGGGTACCAAGAGACCCAGTACTTC. The V call is TRBV2, the J call TRBJ2-5; 7 nucleotides match TRBD1. Losses at the gene ends were 6 bases for V and 0 bases for J; bases not matched to a gene: 7. CDR1 and CDR2 (germline): SNHLY, FYNNEI. The CDR3 loop spans 15 amino acids.

The genes are TRBV4-1 and TRBJ1-1; 7 nucleotides match TRBD1. The CDR3 is 17 residues long. The germline CDR1 and CDR2 sequences are MGHRA and YSYEKL. Trimming removed 0 bases from V and 5 bases from J; junction bases left unmatched: 12. The CDR3 nucleotides are TGCGCCAGCAGCCAAGATAGGGCAAGGGGCAGGGGGACTGAAGCTTTCTTT. The encoded protein is CASSQDRARGRGTEAFF.

This clonotype was seen once. J is TRBJ1-2 and V is TRBV7-2; no firm D call. Per the germline V gene, CDR1 is SGHTA and CDR2 is FQGNSA. The CDR3 length is 13 residues. Trimming removed 2 bases at V and 8 bases at J, with 12 bases between. CDR3 loop: CASSLRRAVGYTF. The CDR3 coding sequence is TGTGCCAGCAGCTTACGACGGGCGGTCGGCTACACCTTC.

The genes are TRBV18 and TRBJ2-5; D is uncertain. Germline values: CDR1 KGHSH, CDR2 LQKENI. The V and J ends lost 4 bases and 5 bases respectively, with 11 bases between them. This CDR3 has 13 amino acids. CDR3 DNA sequence: TGTGCCAGCTCACGTTCCCGTAGGGAGACCCAGTACTTC. Amino acid sequence: CASSRSRRETQYF.

The V call is TRBV6-5, the J call TRBJ1-1; D not certain. Germline values: CDR1 MNHEY, CDR2 SVGAGI. The CDR3 consists of 11 residues. The V and J ends lost 6 bases and 4 bases respectively, with 6 bases between them. CDR3 protein: CASSYTTEAFF. The CDR3, as DNA: TGTGCCAGCAGCTACACCACTGAAGCTTTCTTT.

The rearrangement links TRBV27 to TRBJ1-5; D is uncertain. The CDR3 length is 15 residues. The V end was cut by 2 bases, the J end by 2 bases, with 10 bases between. Germline V gene lookup returns CDR1 MNHEY and CDR2 SMNVEV (reference sequence). Written as DNA, the CDR3 is TGTGCCAGCAGTTTAAGTTCGGTGGGCAATCAGCCCCAGCATTTT. It encodes CASSLSSVGNQPQHF.

This clonotype was seen more than once but under ten times. A much larger clone differs from this one at a single base, so this may be a read error. The chain carries TRBV29-1 and TRBJ2-1; 7 nucleotides match TRBD1. The J call may be mistaken, given a closer DNA end match to TRBJ2-7. The CDR3 has 14 residues. Germline values: CDR1 SQVTM, CDR2 ANQGSEA. The CDR3, as DNA: TGCAGCGGCTCCGGGACAGCAGCCTACAATGAGCAGTACTTC. It yields the protein CSGSGTAAYNEQYF.

This clonotype was picked up a small number of times. V gene TRBV11-2 combines with J gene TRBJ2-7, with no clear D. The CDR3 runs to 15 residues. The ends were cut back, 1 base at V and 0 bases at J, with 10 bases in the middle. CDR1 is SGHAT, CDR2 FQNNGV, per germline. DNA of the CDR3: TGTGCCAGCAGCTTAGCGCGGCCCACCTCCTACGAGCAGTACTTC. Amino acids: CASSLARPTSYEQYF.

The chain employs TRBV27 and TRBJ2-3; 10 bases agree with TRBD2. V trimming: 6 bases; J trimming: 6 bases; junction bases outside the gene matches: 12. The CDR3 has 16 amino acids. Germline CDR1 MNHEY, CDR2 SMNVEV (reference sequence). The DNA of the CDR3 is TGTGCCAGCAGCCCATGGGCTAGCGGGAGTTCCGATACGCAGTATTTT. Encoded protein: CASSPWASGSSDTQYF.

J is TRBJ2-3 and V is TRBV11-2; D is tentatively TRBD1 or TRBD2 (5 bases each). Germline CDR1 and CDR2: SGHAT and FQNNGV. This CDR3 is 15 amino acids long. Trimming removed 5 bases at V and 1 base at J, with 13 bases between. CDR3 protein: CASSPRGDRTDTQYF. Here the CDR3 DNA reads TGTGCCAGCAGCCCCCGAGGGGACCGCACAGATACGCAGTATTTT.

The CDR3 sequence is CAITKSGLNTEAFF. The CDR3 DNA reads as TGTGCCATCACAAAGTCCGGACTAAACACTGAAGCTTTCTTT. The rearrangement uses TRBV10-3 and TRBJ1-1; D ambiguous. Germline CDR1 is ENHRY and CDR2 is SYGVKD. The CDR3 has 14 amino acids. The germline V and J ends were trimmed by 7 bases and 2 bases, with 14 bases remaining between them.

This clonotype was recorded only once. A read error may produce the germline difference seen at one junction end. The chain has TRBV25-1 and TRBJ2-7; 8 bases are a match to TRBD1. The CDR3 consists of 16 residues. Germline V gives CDR1 MGHDK, CDR2 SYGVNS. CDR3 region: CVSSSFFRTGSYEQYF. The CDR3 DNA follows: TGTGTCAGCAGTTCTTTCTTCCGGACAGGGAGCTACGAGCAGTACTTC.

This clonotype was seen a handful of times. This rearrangement joins TRBV7-2 to TRBJ1-6, with D maybe TRBD1 (5 bases). CDR3 length: 14 residues. Germline V gene sequence: CDR1 SGHTA, CDR2 FQGNSA. V gave up 7 bases and J gave up 8 bases, with 15 bases separating them. In nucleotides, the CDR3 is TGTGCCAGCACCTCGTTCAGGGCGGATTCACCCCTCCACTTT. Translated: CASTSFRADSPLHF.

This sequence joins TRBV10-3 and TRBJ2-5; a weak D match, TRBD1 (5 bases). CDR3 size: 13 residues. Looked up from germline, CDR1 is ENHRY and CDR2 is SYGVKD. The germline V and J ends were trimmed by 10 bases and 2 bases, with 14 bases remaining between them. Here the CDR3 reads CATQGEIQETQYF. In DNA form, the CDR3 reads TGTGCCACCCAAGGGGAAATTCAAGAGACCCAGTACTTC.

The chain employs TRBV7-2 and TRBJ1-5; 8 nucleotides align to TRBD1. With 5 bases clipped from V and 1 base from J, the junction kept 7 bases outside the gene matches. Per germline, CDR1 SGHTA and CDR2 FQGNSA. CDR3 length: 16 amino acids. The CDR3 region is CASSARTGRSNQPQHF. DNA of the CDR3: TGTGCCAGCAGCGCCCGGACAGGGCGCAGCAATCAGCCCCAGCATTTT. The full variable domain, with the rest looked up from reference TRBV7-2 and TRBJ1-5, is GAGVSQSPSNKVTEKGKDVELRCDPISGHTALYWYRQSLGQGLEFLIYFQGNSAPDKSGLPSDRFSAERTGGSVSTLTIQRTQQEDSAVYLCASSARTGRSNQPQHFGDGTRLSIL.

This rearrangement joins TRBV6-2 or TRBV6-3 to TRBJ2-1, with 10 bases matching TRBD2. Judging by the DNA end, TRBJ2-7 fits better; the J call may be wrong. The CDR3 length is 16 residues. Germline lookup yields CDR1 MNHEY and CDR2 SVGEGT. The CDR3 region is CASSNPSGSKYNEQYF. DNA of the CDR3: TGTGCCAGCAGCAACCCTAGCGGGAGTAAATACAATGAGCAGTACTTC.

This chain uses TRBV12-3 or TRBV12-4 with TRBJ1-5; D gene uncertain. Trimming took off 6 bases at V and 0 bases at J, with 12 bases between the two ends. There are 15 residues in the CDR3. The CDR3: CASRARDNSNQPQHF. Here the CDR3 DNA reads TGTGCCAGCAGGGCCCGGGATAATAGCAATCAGCCCCAGCATTTT.